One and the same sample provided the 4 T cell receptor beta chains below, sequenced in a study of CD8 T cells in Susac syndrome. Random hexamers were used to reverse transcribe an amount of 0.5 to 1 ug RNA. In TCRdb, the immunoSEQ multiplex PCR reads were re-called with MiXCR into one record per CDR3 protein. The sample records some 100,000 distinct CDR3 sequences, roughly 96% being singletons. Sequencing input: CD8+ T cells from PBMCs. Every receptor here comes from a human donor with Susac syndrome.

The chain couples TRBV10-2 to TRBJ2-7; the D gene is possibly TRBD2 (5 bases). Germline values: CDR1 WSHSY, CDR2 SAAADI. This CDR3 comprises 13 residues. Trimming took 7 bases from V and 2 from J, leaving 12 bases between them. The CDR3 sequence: CASMAEAAYEQYF. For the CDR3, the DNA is TGCGCCAGCATGGCGGAGGCGGCCTACGAGCAGTACTTC.

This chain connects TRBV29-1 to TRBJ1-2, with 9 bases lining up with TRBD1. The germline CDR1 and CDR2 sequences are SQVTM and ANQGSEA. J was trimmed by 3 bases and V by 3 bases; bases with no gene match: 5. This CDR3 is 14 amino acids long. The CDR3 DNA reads TGCAGCGTTGACCCCAGACAGGGGGACTATGGCTACACCTTC. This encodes CSVDPRQGDYGYTF.

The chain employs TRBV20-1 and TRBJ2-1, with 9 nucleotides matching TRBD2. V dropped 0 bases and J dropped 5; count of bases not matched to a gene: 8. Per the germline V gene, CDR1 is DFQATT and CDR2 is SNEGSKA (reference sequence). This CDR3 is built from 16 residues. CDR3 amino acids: CSARDLIAGDHNEQFF. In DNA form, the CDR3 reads TGCAGTGCTAGAGATCTAATAGCGGGAGATCACAATGAGCAGTTCTTC.

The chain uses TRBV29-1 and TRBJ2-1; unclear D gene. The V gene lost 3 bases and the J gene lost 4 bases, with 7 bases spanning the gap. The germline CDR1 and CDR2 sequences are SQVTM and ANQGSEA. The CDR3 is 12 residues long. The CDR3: CSVDRLYNEQFF. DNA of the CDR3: TGCAGCGTTGACAGGCTATACAATGAGCAGTTCTTC.